In this sample, the clone carrying this T cell receptor beta chain turned up a few times. The target antigen is unknown. These data come from a study of beta chain features in type 1 diabetes. Overall study results and limits: A greater similarity of naive, central memory and Treg TCRB repertoires was seen among patients than among healthy donors. TCRB CDR3s were moderately but significantly shorter in Type 1 diabetes patients in all four CD4+ subsets.

Expressed TCRB transcripts were sequenced, since all the RNA that had been isolated was reverse transcribed. Clones were read by immunoSEQ multiplex PCR, and TCRdb kept only the in-frame ones, dropping some. Of about 660,000 clones in the sample, more than 12% are singletons; the top ten hold just under 0.04%. From germline, CDR1 is MDHEN and CDR2 SYDVKM. This CDR3 comprises 14 residues. Between the trimmed V and J ends, which lost 7 bases and 7 bases, there was a span of 14 bases. V and J are TRBV28 and TRBJ1-6; a possible D gene is TRBD1 (6 bases). Sequencing used naive CD4+ T cells from blood. The source of this sequence is a man between 18 and 35 years old with type 1 diabetes. The CDR3 sequence is CASIPRRGNSPLHF. CDR3 nucleotide sequence: TGTGCCAGCATTCCTCGCAGGGGCAATTCACCCCTCCACTTT. Filled out from reference TRBV28 and TRBJ1-6, the complete variable domain reads DVKVTQSSRYLVKRTGEKVFLECVQDMDHENMFWYRQDPGLGLRLIYFSYDVKMKEKGDIPEGYSVSREKKERFSLILESASTNQTSMYLCASIPRRGNSPLHFGNGTRLTVT.